This T cell receptor (beta chain) is from a study of shared clonotypes between healthy human individuals (dated by TCRdb to 2020 to 2021). Notes on the research overall: A few men and a couple of women, aged 18 to 49 years, made up the cohort. Per donor, three plates each were used for CD4 naive and CD4 memory, two for CD8 naive, and one for CD8 memory. Libraries were prepared and TCR repertoires were sequenced by different laboratories using diverse techniques, in order to increase sequencing depth and limit assay-specific biases. Each donor's leukapheresis produced roughly between roughly 0.85 and 10 billion PBMCs. The study deeply sequenced blood TCR repertoires of about 5 healthy adults to estimate repertoire size and the extent of clonotype sharing between individuals. What the research found in general, with its limitations: Compared with non-shared clonotypes, clonotypes shared by all four sorted-subset donors had higher generation probabilities. Only blood was sampled, and tissue TCR repertoires likely differ from those in blood. Naive subsets generally had larger estimated clonotype richness than memory subsets. Even with the large sequencing depth, rarefaction of the sorted-subset datasets indicated that sequencing was incomplete. Pairwise subsampling indicated that sequencing depth was expected to affect the degree of clonotype sharing among donors. The small number of donors limited the genetic and exposure-history diversity represented. Sharing across a few donors was observed for approximately 5% of naive CD4, less than 4% of naive CD8, over 2% of memory CD4, and roughly 0.4% of memory CD8 clonotypes.

Using the deep immunoSEQ assay, multiplex PCR amplified TCR CDR3 regions from genomic DNA. Extracted genomic DNA from each cell subset was distributed evenly across all wells of several immunoSEQ 96-well plates, and each plate was treated as a replicate. Each replicate PCR for sorted subsets received about 220 ng genomic DNA, equal to tens of thousands of T cell genomes. Purified libraries were measured with a Qubit 3.0 fluorometer, size-checked on a Bioanalyzer 2100, and measured again with the KAPA Library Quantification kit. A separate single-read 150-cycle Illumina NextSeq 550 flow cell was used to sequence each immunoSEQ 96-well plate. The study's processing was this. Because the immunoSEQ output included only junctional sequences and no quality scores, the filtering could not be the same as the filtering used for full-length reads. To assign V/J genes and CDR3, sequences were annotated against IMGT germline references using PyIR, a Python wrapper for IgBLAST v1.9. Reads with weak V/J assignments (E-value above 1e-6), missing CDR3, stop codons, out-of-frame junctions, or ambiguous translated residues were removed. A V3J clonotype was defined by an identical inferred V gene, J gene, and CDR3 amino acid sequence. Percentage overlap between repertoires was calculated by dividing the number of shared unique clonotypes by the size of the smaller repertoire. Repertoire richness was assessed with RTK rarefaction, the Chao1 estimator, and Recon v2.1 estimates of unobserved clonotypes. OLGA was used to compute generation probabilities for all TCRbeta clonotypes that the gDNA method yielded from a few donors. TCRdb obtained this table from immuneACCESS and retained in-frame rearrangements with V and J assigned. These tables miss some clones; where compared with another copy, unresolved V genes account for less than half of the shortfall, and the remainder is unexplained. V and J calls and clone size are given by that table; D and trimming were obtained from the DNA. This sample holds 550,000 to 750,000 clones; about 91% were observed only once. The ten largest clones represent 24% of the sample.

Notes on this clone: Its antigen is still unknown. Within one base of it there is no much larger clone, and no base qualities were kept.

Including cysteine and phenylalanine, the CDR3 has 14 amino acids. Just CDR3 DNA is preserved here, 42 bases in frame from base 1. Sequences MDHEN (CDR1) and SYDVKM (CDR2) are obtained from the germline V gene. Compared with germline, V lacks 7 bases and J lacks 3 bases; bases without a gene match: 8. CD8 naive samples were CD45RO-negative cells positively selected for CCR7, giving a CD45RA+CCR7+ population that excluded TemRA cells. The donors were healthy, HIV-negative adults who had no recently reported acute infections or vaccinations. All donors were Caucasian adults living in Nashville, Tennessee, USA. Blood was obtained by leukapheresis, after which PBMCs were separated by Ficoll-Histopaque density gradient centrifugation and cryopreserved in liquid nitrogen vapor phase. Analytical flow cytometry was used to check the purity and quantity of every magnetically sorted T cell population. From each sorted fraction, genomic DNA was isolated and quantified by UV absorbance on a Nanodrop 2000c.

This receptor was obtained from a man aged 25 to 40 in good health. Input material: naive CD8+ T cells sorted from blood. This specimen's cell subset or site label, interpreted: CD45RA+CCR7+. The chain couples TRBV28 to TRBJ1-2; 7 nucleotides in the junction match TRBD1. Here the CDR3 is given as CASNRPDRDYGYTF. The sequenced DNA: TGTGCCAGCAACCGGCCCGACAGGGACTATGGCTACACCTTC.